This is a list of T cell receptor beta chains from one sample in a study of cytomegalovirus exposure and HLA in healthy donors. Sequencing was performed with immunoSEQ multiplex PCR; in TCRdb, only in-frame clones are kept and a portion is missing. Here the sample spans a few hundred thousand clones, around 85% being singletons. What was sequenced was PBMCs. The receptors here all came from a girl aged 2-10 years in good health and CMV-seronegative. Each CDR3 is given with its conserved first and last residue. D genes are given only for firm matches. Clone sizes are given selectively: once, few, many, or a class where the clone is expanded.

cdr3_nt cdr3_aa j_call clone_size v_call cdr3_length d_call
TGTGCCATCAGTGAGTCATCTCAGGTTGAAGCTTTCTTT CAISESSQVEAFF TRBJ1-1 - TRBV10-3 13 -
TGCAGCGCCGTCGGTGGGACAGGGGGGCTTGGCTACACCTTC CSAVGGTGGLGYTF TRBJ1-2 - TRBV29-1 14 TRBD1
TGTGCCAGCAGTTTAGCGGGAGGGCCCGTCGAGCAGTACTTC CASSLAGGPVEQYF TRBJ2-7 - TRBV27 14 TRBD2
TGTGCCAGCAGCCAGAGGGGGGGGCGGGTTGAAAAACTGTTTTTT CASSQRGGRVEKLFF TRBJ1-4 - TRBV7-2 15 -
TGTGCCAGCAGCCTTTGGACTAGCGGGGGATACGAGCAGTACTTC CASSLWTSGGYEQYF TRBJ2-7 - TRBV13 15 TRBD2
TGTGCCTGGAGTGTGAGCGGGAGCGCACAGGAGCAGTTCTTC CAWSVSGSAQEQFF TRBJ2-1 - TRBV30 14 TRBD2
TGTGCCAGGGCTCCCACAGGGGCCGATGGCTACACCTTC CARAPTGADGYTF TRBJ1-2 once TRBV2 13 TRBD1
TGCGCCAGCAGCCCGACAGTAATTACAGATACGCAGTATTTT CASSPTVITDTQYF TRBJ2-3 - TRBV5-1 14 -
TGTGCCAGCTCACCCCTATCCGGGGTCAACACTGAAGCTTTCTTT CASSPLSGVNTEAFF TRBJ1-1 - TRBV18 15 -
TGTGCCAGCAGCCTGACTGTAGCCTCCACTAGCGGCTACACCTTC CASSLTVASTSGYTF TRBJ1-2 - TRBV6-5 15 -
TGTGCCAGCAGCTTAGGGCCCTTCAGATCTGGGGCCAACGTCCTGACTTTC CASSLGPFRSGANVLTF TRBJ2-6 few TRBV7-6 17 -
TGTGCCAGCAGCCATACAGGGGGGCACGGCTCACCCCTCCACTTT CASSHTGGHGSPLHF TRBJ1-6 once TRBV11-1 15 TRBD1
TGTGCCAGCAGTGTGGGTGGGGCCAGGACTGAAGCTTTCTTT CASSVGGARTEAFF TRBJ1-1 few TRBV2 14 -
TGTGCCAGCAGTGAAGCACAGGGGGTGGGCGGCTACACCTTC CASSEAQGVGGYTF TRBJ1-2 - TRBV6-1 14 TRBD1
TGTGCCAGCAGTGACGGAGGGGTTCGCAATTCACCCCTCCACTTT CASSDGGVRNSPLHF TRBJ1-6 - TRBV6-1 15 -
TGCACCAGCAGCCAAGATAGCAGGGCTAGCGGGGGATTAAATAACACCGGGGAGCTGTTTTTT CTSSQDSRASGGLNNTGELFF TRBJ2-2 - TRBV1 21 -
TGTGCCAGCAGTTTAAGTCGTAGGTGGGGGGAGGGCGAGCAGTACTTC CASSLSRRWGEGEQYF TRBJ2-7 - TRBV28 16 TRBD2
TGTGCCAGCACCTTAGTTCTGAACACTGAAGCTTTCTTT CASTLVLNTEAFF TRBJ1-1 - TRBV6-1 13 -
TGTGCCAGCGGGACAGGCAAAAACATTCAGTACTTC CASGTGKNIQYF TRBJ2-4 - TRBV2 12 TRBD1
TGTGCCAGCAGTTACTCTCGCCGGGACACCGTCTATGGCTACACCTTC CASSYSRRDTVYGYTF TRBJ1-2 - TRBV6-5 16 -
TGCGCCAGCAGCCAAGACCTAGTTTGGGGGGAGCTGTTTTTT CASSQDLVWGELFF TRBJ2-2 few TRBV4-1 14 -
TGTGCCACCAGCAGAGATAGCCTTGGACTAGAGACAGATACGCAGTATTTT CATSRDSLGLETDTQYF TRBJ2-3 once TRBV15 17 TRBD2
TGCAGTGCTAGTCTACGCGCGGAGCAGTACTTC CSASLRAEQYF TRBJ2-7 few TRBV20-1 11 -
TGTGCCAGCAGTTTTCGAGCAGGGGACACTGAAGCTTTCTTT CASSFRAGDTEAFF TRBJ1-1 - TRBV27 14 -
TGCGCCAGCACACTAGCGGGGACTTGGGATGAGCAGTTCTTC CASTLAGTWDEQFF TRBJ2-1 few TRBV5-1 14 TRBD2
TGCAGCGTTGACAGAGGGGGAGAGACCCAGTACTTC CSVDRGGETQYF TRBJ2-5 once TRBV29-1 12 -
TGTGCCTGGAGTGGGGGACAGGGGAGAGGCGAAGGCTACACCTTC CAWSGGQGRGEGYTF TRBJ1-2 - TRBV30 15 TRBD1
TGTGCCAGCAGCTTCTACTTCGCAGGGAACATTCAGTACTTC CASSFYFAGNIQYF TRBJ2-4 - TRBV7-9 14 -
TGTGCCAGCAGTGACCAGTCTACAGATACGCAGTATTTT CASSDQSTDTQYF TRBJ2-3 - TRBV6-4 13 -
TGCAGCGTTGAAAGGTCGGGAACCTACAATGAGCAGTTCTTC CSVERSGTYNEQFF TRBJ2-1 once TRBV29-1 14 -
TGCGCCAGCAGCTTGGACCCCCGGGACTTATCTTCCTACGAGCAGTACTTC CASSLDPRDLSSYEQYF TRBJ2-7 once TRBV5-1 17 -
TGTGCCAGCTCACCAGGACAGGGCAATGAGCAGTTCTTC CASSPGQGNEQFF TRBJ2-1 few TRBV18 13 TRBD1
TGTGCCAGCAGACCAACAGGTCCAAACTATGGCTACACCTTC CASRPTGPNYGYTF TRBJ1-2 - TRBV27 14 -
TGTGCCAGCAGTGAAGTGGGCCTGAGCTATGGCTACACCTTC CASSEVGLSYGYTF TRBJ1-2 - TRBV6-1 14 -
TGTGCCAGTAGTTCGACAGTCTACCAAGAGACCCAGTACTTC CASSSTVYQETQYF TRBJ2-5 - TRBV19 14 -
TGCAGCGCCGGTTCGTCTAGCGGGACCCCCTACAATGAGCAGTTCTTC CSAGSSSGTPYNEQFF TRBJ2-1 - TRBV29-1 16 TRBD2
TGTGCCAGCAGCCAAGATAACGGGTACTACTCCTACGAGCAGTACTTC CASSQDNGYYSYEQYF TRBJ2-7 - TRBV4-2 16 -
TGTGCCAGCAAAAGGGTACAGGGATACGAGCAGTACTTC CASKRVQGYEQYF TRBJ2-7 - TRBV6-5 13 -
TGCGCCAGCAGTGAGCGGGAGGCTGGGGCCAACGTCCTGACTTTC CASSEREAGANVLTF TRBJ2-6 - TRBV10-1 15 TRBD2
TGCGCCACCGCCCCTAGCTCACGCACAGATACGCAGTATTTT CATAPSSRTDTQYF TRBJ2-3 - TRBV10-2 14 -
TGCGCCAGCAGCCAAGACTCGGGGGTTGAGCAGTTCTTC CASSQDSGVEQFF TRBJ2-1 - TRBV4-1 13 -
TGTGCCAGCAGTTACTCAGGGGCAAGAGTGGCCGGGGAGCTGTTTTTT CASSYSGARVAGELFF TRBJ2-2 - TRBV6-6 16 -
TGTGCCAGTACTCCCCGGGACAGGGCTACAACTAATGAAAAACTGTTTTTT CASTPRDRATTNEKLFF TRBJ1-4 - TRBV19 17 TRBD1
TGTGCCAGTAGTAATCCTCCGGGGGAGCAGTACTTC CASSNPPGEQYF TRBJ2-7 - TRBV19 12 -
TGTGCCAGCGACTCGGGACAGGGTAAAGAGACCCAGTACTTC CASDSGQGKETQYF TRBJ2-5 once TRBV6-6 14 TRBD1
TGTGCCAGCAGCGTAGAGCACAGGGACAATGAGCAGTTCTTC CASSVEHRDNEQFF TRBJ2-1 - TRBV9 14 -
TGTGCCAGCTCCAAGCAGGGGAACACTGAAGCTTTCTTT CASSKQGNTEAFF TRBJ1-1 - TRBV18 13 -
TGTGCCAGCAGCGTTGAACAACAAGAGACCCAGTACTTC CASSVEQQETQYF TRBJ2-5 - TRBV9 13 -
TGTGCCATCAGTGTTGTGGCATCCGAGCAGTACTTC CAISVVASEQYF TRBJ2-7 once TRBV10-3 12 -
TGTGCCAGCAGCTTAGCGGAGAACACTGAAGCTTTCTTT CASSLAENTEAFF TRBJ1-1 - TRBV5-4 13 -